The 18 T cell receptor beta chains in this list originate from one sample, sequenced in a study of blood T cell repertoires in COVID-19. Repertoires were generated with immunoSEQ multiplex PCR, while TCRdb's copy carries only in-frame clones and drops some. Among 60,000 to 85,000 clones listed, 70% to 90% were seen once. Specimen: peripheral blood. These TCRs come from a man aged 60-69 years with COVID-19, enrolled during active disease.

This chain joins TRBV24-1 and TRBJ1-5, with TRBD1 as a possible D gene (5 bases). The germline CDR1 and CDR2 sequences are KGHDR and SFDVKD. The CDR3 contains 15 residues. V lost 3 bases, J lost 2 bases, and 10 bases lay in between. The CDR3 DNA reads TGTGCCACCAGTGATGCGCAGGGTGGCAATCAGCCCCAGCATTTT. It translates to CATSDAQGGNQPQHF.

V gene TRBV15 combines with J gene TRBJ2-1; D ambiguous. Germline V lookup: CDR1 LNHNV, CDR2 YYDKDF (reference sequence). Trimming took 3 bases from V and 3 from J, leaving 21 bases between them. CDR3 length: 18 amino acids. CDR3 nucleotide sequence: TGTGCCACCAGCAGGCTTACCCCCGCAAGTCACTTCTACAATGAGCAGTTCTTC. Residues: CATSRLTPASHFYNEQFF.

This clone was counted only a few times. CDR3 loop: CASSRRTSGDNEQFF. The CDR3 nucleotides are TGTGCCAGCAGCCGGCGGACTAGCGGGGACAATGAGCAGTTCTTC. J is TRBJ2-1 and V is TRBV7-3; 12 bases map to TRBD2. Germline V gives CDR1 SGHTA, CDR2 FQGTGA. Trimming removed 5 bases from V and 5 bases from J; junction bases left unmatched: 4. CDR3 length: 15 amino acids. Variable domain in full (rest from reference TRBV7-3 and TRBJ2-1): GAGVSQTPSNKVTEKGKYVELRCDPISGHTALYWYRQSLGQGPEFLIYFQGTGAADDSGLPNDRFFAVRPEGSVSTLKIQRTERGDSAVYLCASSRRTSGDNEQFFGPGTRLTVL.

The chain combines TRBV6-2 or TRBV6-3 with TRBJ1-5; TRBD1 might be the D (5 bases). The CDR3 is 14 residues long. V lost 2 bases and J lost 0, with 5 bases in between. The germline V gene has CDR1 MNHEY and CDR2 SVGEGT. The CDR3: CASSYTGSNQPQHF. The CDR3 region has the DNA TGTGCCAGCAGTTACACAGGTAGCAATCAGCCCCAGCATTTT.

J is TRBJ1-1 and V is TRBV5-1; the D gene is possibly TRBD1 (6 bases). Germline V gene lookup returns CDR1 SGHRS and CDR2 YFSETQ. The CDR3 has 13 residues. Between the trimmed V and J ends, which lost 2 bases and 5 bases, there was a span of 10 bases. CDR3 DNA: TGCGCCAGCAGCTTCTCAGGGGTAACTGAAGCTTTCTTT. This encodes CASSFSGVTEAFF.

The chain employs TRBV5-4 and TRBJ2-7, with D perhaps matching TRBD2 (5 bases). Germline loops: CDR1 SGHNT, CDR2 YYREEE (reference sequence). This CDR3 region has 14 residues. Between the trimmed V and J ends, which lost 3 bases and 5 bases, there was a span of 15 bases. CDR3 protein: CASSSSGRADEQYF. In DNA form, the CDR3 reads TGTGCCAGCAGCTCCTCCGGGCGGGCCGACGAGCAGTACTTC.

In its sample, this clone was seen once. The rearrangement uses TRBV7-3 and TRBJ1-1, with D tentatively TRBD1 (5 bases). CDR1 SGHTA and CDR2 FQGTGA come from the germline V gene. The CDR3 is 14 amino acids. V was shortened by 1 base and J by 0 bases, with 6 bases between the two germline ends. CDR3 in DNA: TGTGCCAGCAGCTTAAAGGGGATGAACACTGAAGCTTTCTTT. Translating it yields CASSLKGMNTEAFF.

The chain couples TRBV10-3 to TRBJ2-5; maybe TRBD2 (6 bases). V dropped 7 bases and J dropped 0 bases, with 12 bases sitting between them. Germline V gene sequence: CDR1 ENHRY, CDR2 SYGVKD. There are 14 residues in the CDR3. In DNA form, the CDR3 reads TGTGCCATCACTAATAGCGGTAACCAAGAGACCCAGTACTTC. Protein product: CAITNSGNQETQYF.

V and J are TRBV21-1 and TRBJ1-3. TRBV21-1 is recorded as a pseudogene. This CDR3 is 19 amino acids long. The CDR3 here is CASSKRRAKQSSSGNTIYF. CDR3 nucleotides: TGTGCCAGCAGCAAAAGGAGGGCAAAACAGAGCAGCTCTGGAAACACCATATATTTT.

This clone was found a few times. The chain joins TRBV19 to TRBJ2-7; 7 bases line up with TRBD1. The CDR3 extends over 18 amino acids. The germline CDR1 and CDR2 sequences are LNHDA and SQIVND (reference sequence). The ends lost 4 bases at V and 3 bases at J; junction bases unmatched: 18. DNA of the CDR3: TGTGCCAGTAGTACCACTCTATATTCAGGGGGAACCAGCTACGAGCAGTACTTC. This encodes CASSTTLYSGGTSYEQYF.

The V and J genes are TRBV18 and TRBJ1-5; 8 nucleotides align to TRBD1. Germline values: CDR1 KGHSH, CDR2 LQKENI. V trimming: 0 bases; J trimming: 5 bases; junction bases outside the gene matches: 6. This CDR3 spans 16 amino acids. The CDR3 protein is CASSPPHGQGDQPQHF. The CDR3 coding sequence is TGTGCCAGCTCACCACCCCACGGACAGGGAGATCAGCCCCAGCATTTT.

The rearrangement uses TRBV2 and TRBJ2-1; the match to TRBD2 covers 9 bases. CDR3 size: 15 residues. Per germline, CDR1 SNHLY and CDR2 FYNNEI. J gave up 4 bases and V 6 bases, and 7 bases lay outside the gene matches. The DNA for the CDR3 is TGTGCCAGCAGCGAGTGGAGCGGGAGGTACAATGAGCAGTTCTTC. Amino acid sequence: CASSEWSGRYNEQFF.

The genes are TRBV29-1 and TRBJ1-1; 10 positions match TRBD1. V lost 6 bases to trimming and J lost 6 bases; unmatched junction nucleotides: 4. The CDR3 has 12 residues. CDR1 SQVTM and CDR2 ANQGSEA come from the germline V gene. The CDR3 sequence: CSVAGQGAEAFF. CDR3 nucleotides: TGCAGCGTAGCCGGACAGGGGGCTGAAGCTTTCTTT.

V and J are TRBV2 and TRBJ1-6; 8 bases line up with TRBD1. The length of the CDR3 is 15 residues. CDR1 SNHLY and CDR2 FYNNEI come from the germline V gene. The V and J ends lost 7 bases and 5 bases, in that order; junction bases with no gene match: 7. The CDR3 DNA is TGTGCCAGCACCCGACAGGGGACGAATAATTCACCCCTCCACTTT. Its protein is CASTRQGTNNSPLHF. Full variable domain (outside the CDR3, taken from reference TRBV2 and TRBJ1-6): EPEVTQTPSHQVTQMGQEVILRCVPISNHLYFYWYRQILGQKVEFLVSFYNNEISEKSEIFDDQFSVERPDGSNFTLKIRSTKLEDSAMYFCASTRQGTNNSPLHFGNGTRLTVT.

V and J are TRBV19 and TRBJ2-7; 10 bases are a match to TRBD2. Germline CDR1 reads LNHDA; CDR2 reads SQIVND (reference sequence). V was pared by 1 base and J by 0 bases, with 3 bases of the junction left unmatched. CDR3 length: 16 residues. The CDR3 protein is CASSIGTSGSSYEQYF. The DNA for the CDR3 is TGTGCCAGTAGTATAGGGACTAGCGGAAGCTCCTACGAGCAGTACTTC.

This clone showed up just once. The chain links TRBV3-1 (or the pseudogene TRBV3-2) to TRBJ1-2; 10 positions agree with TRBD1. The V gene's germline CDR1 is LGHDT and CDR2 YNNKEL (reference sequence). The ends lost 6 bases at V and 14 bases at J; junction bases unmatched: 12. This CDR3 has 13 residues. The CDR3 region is CASSKLRQGALTF. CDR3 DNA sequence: TGTGCCAGCAGTAAACTTAGACAGGGGGCGCTGACCTTC.

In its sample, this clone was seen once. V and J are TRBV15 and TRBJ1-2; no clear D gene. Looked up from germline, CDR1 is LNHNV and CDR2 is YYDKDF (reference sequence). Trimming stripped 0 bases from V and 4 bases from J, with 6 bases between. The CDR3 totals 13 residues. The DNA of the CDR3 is TGTGCCACCAGCAGAGAGGGCCCCTATGGCTACACCTTC. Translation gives CATSREGPYGYTF.

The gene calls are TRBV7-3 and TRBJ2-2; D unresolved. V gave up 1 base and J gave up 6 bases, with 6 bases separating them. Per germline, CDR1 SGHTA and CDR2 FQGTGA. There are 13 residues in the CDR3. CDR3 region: CASSLSRPGELFF. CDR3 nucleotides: TGTGCCAGCAGCTTAAGCAGGCCCGGGGAGCTGTTTTTT.